This T cell receptor beta chain was recorded in a study of T cell clonality in common variable immunodeficiency (dated by TCRdb to the mid-2010s). Equivalent amounts of genomic DNA from CVID and control samples were used as sequencing input. For every sample, a 60 bp segment covering the rearranged TCRbeta CDR3 region was amplified and then sequenced. The immunoSEQ assay, a bias-corrected multiplex PCR with high-throughput sequencing, was employed for TCRbeta amplification. The source study handled its data this way. Every unique nucleotide sequence counted as a clone and was annotated with V, D and J genes, copy number and frequency. Sequences were labeled productive if in frame, and non-productive if out of frame or containing stop codons. Clonality was calculated from Shannon's entropy as previously described. The predicted amino acid sequences of productive clones were used to derive mean CDR3 Kyte-Doolittle hydropathy. Scaled V gene usage was hierarchically clustered using Manhattan distance and complete linkage with the R hclust function. To assess clone sharing by CDR3 amino acid sequence, 12 repertoires per group were resampled over 100 rounds. The repertoires were searched for about 70 published EBV-specific and around 240 published CMV-specific TCRbeta sequences. Analysis left out two CVID samples that produced under 10,000 sequences, so about 41 CVID repertoires remained. This immuneACCESS table, as held by TCRdb, lists in-frame sequences with V and J called but not all clones. Of the missing ones, under half trace to an unresolved V gene in checked studies; the others have no known cause. That table supplies the V and J calls and clone size; D and trimming were determined from the DNA. The table records about 35,000 clones for this sample, and not one of them appears only once. The ten largest clonotypes hold 3.5% to 4.5% of the sample.

Both CVID patients and healthy controls were predominantly of Caucasian heritage. Heparinized peripheral whole blood samples of about 5 to 9 ml were collected from each donor. Genomic DNA from adults with common variable immune deficiency (CVID) and from healthy adult controls was the source for sequencing TCRbeta CDR3 repertoires. A total of some 22 healthy adult volunteers (about 12 female and 10 or so male; age range about 20 to 70 years, mean age about 32) were included in the control group. Diluted blood was density-centrifuged over Hypaque 1077 or Ficoll-Paque to isolate peripheral blood mononuclear cells. Genomic DNA was extracted from unsorted mononuclear cells by Qiagen column purification or by a centrifugation-based method. This clone was counted many times. Its specific antigen is unknown. The missing CDR3 end, 3 residues past where the read stops, is filled in from the germline J gene.

Broad study findings and their caveats: CVID TCRbeta sequences were reported to have fewer deletions and N-nucleotide insertions and to lack highly modified clones with 13 or more V deletions. Patient heterogeneity within the CVID cohort put limits on correlating repertoire features with clinical complications. Even though DNA input was the same, control samples had an average of about 80,000 unique sequences each, compared with about 30,000 in CVID samples. TCRbeta clonality was higher in CVID subjects than in healthy controls (t-test p = 0.018), and the increase was most characteristic of about a third of subjects. The authors noted that sequencing repertoires of T cell subpopulations would be needed to clarify what caused the increased clonality in CVID. Healthy controls shared more TCRbeta clones with each other than CVID subjects shared among themselves (p < 0.0001).

V is pruned by 0 bases and J by 7 bases, leaving 2 bases of the junction without a gene match. Inclusive of the bounding cysteine and phenylalanine, the CDR3 is 13 residues long. Only the CDR3 bases that were read are kept: 30 of them, in frame from base 1. Looking up the germline V gene yields CDR1 SGHAT and CDR2 FQNNGV. The sequenced sample consisted of peripheral blood mononuclear cells. The TCR was taken from a person aged 18-70 years in good health. Recombination connected TRBV11-2 to TRBJ1-2; 7 bases in the junction line up with TRBD1. CDR3 DNA (partial): TGTGCCAGCAGCTTAGACGGGACAGTTGGC. It encodes CASSLDGTVG. The full CDR3 reads CASSLDGTVGYTF.